These T cell receptor beta chains were read from a single sample in a study of siplizumab effects on memory and regulatory T cells. Clones were read by immunoSEQ multiplex PCR, and TCRdb kept only the in-frame ones, dropping some. Of about 98,000 clones listed, about 90% are singletons. Sequenced material: CD4+ T cells sorted from blood. These receptors originate from a human donor in good health. Both conserved end residues are part of each CDR3. The D gene is left open where the match is weak. Only part of the rows carry a size: once, few, many, or a class if the clone is expanded.

d_call clone_size j_call cdr3_length v_call cdr3_aa cdr3_nt
. . TRBJ1-4 15 TRBV2 CASRRGGNSNEKLFF TGTGCCAGCAGGCGCGGGGGGAACTCTAATGAAAAACTGTTTTTT
TRBD2 . TRBJ2-7 16 TRBV18 CASSPSGRASSYEQYF TGTGCCAGCTCTCCTTCCGGGAGGGCCTCCTCCTACGAGCAGTACTTC
. . TRBJ2-7 11 TRBV30 CAWSVFGGQYF TGTGCCTGGAGTGTATTCGGCGGGCAGTACTTC
TRBD1 . TRBJ2-5 17 TRBV5-1 CASSLGPMTGGMETQYF TGCGCCAGCAGCTTGGGTCCCATGACAGGGGGCATGGAGACCCAGTACTTC
. few TRBJ2-2 15 TRBV19 CASSIRQLNTGELFF TGTGCCAGTAGTATTCGTCAGCTGAACACCGGGGAGCTGTTTTTT
TRBD1 . TRBJ2-7 14 TRBV19 CASGGGTGRYEQYF TGTGCCAGTGGGGGAGGGACAGGGAGATACGAGCAGTACTTC
TRBD1 . TRBJ1-3 17 TRBV28 CASSPTGGAQSGNTIYF TGTGCCAGCAGTCCGACAGGGGGCGCACAGTCTGGAAACACCATATATTTT
TRBD2 . TRBJ2-7 16 TRBV19 CASGSLAGGGSNEQYF TGTGCCAGTGGGAGTCTAGCAGGAGGCGGGAGCAACGAGCAGTACTTC
. . TRBJ2-3 14 TRBV18 CASSPRSTTDTQYF TGTGCCAGCTCACCCAGATCGACTACAGATACGCAGTATTTT
. . TRBJ1-2 14 TRBV6-5 CASTEYGGGYGYTF TGTGCCAGCACCGAATACGGGGGAGGCTATGGCTACACCTTC
. . TRBJ1-2 16 TRBV6-6 CASSYPRTLQIYGYTF TGTGCCAGCAGTTACCCCCGGACTCTTCAGATCTATGGCTACACCTTC
. . TRBJ1-1 14 TRBV29-1 CSAREESRSTEAFF TGCAGCGCCAGAGAGGAGTCCCGAAGCACTGAAGCTTTCTTT
TRBD2 . TRBJ2-7 15 TRBV6-1 CASGRLAGGPYEQYF TGTGCCAGCGGAAGACTAGCGGGAGGGCCTTACGAGCAGTACTTC
TRBD1 . TRBJ1-2 14 TRBV5-1 CASSPGTASYGYTF TGCGCCAGCAGCCCGGGGACAGCTAGCTATGGCTACACCTTC
. . TRBJ2-5 14 TRBV4-2 CASSHLPAEETQYF TGTGCCAGCAGCCATCTCCCGGCCGAAGAGACCCAGTACTTC
. . TRBJ1-2 14 TRBV28 CASSLSAPNYGYTF TGTGCCAGCAGTTTGTCGGCGCCGAACTATGGCTACACCTTC
TRBD1 . TRBJ1-3 14 TRBV6-1 CASRLDRVINTIYF TGTGCCAGCAGACTGGACAGGGTCATAAACACCATATATTTT
TRBD2 . TRBJ2-1 17 TRBV7-2 CASSLGPSGRNYNEQFF TGTGCCAGCAGTCTCGGCCCAAGCGGGAGAAATTACAATGAGCAGTTCTTC
TRBD2 few TRBJ2-1 18 TRBV7-8 CASSLVGTSGSSYNEQFF TGTGCCAGCAGCTTAGTTGGGACTAGCGGGAGCTCCTACAATGAGCAGTTCTTC
TRBD1 . TRBJ1-6 15 TRBV10-3 CAISEKGQDNSPLHF TGTGCCATCAGTGAGAAAGGACAGGATAATTCACCCCTCCACTTT
. . TRBJ1-2 13 TRBV28 CASSSGHLYGYTF TGTGCCAGCAGTTCTGGGCACCTCTATGGCTACACCTTC
TRBD1 . TRBJ1-1 14 TRBV6-1 CASRFTGARTEAFF TGTGCCAGCAGATTTACAGGGGCGAGAACTGAAGCTTTCTTT
TRBD2 . TRBJ2-1 19 TRBV5-1 CASSLGTPRLAGVYNEQFF TGCGCCAGCAGCTTGGGCACCCCCCGACTAGCGGGGGTATACAATGAGCAGTTCTTC
. . TRBJ2-1 15 TRBV18 CASSPTMTRNNEQFF TGTGCCAGCTCACCGACGATGACTAGGAACAATGAGCAGTTCTTC
TRBD2 once TRBJ2-1 15 TRBV9 CASSAYSGSRNEQFF TGTGCCAGCAGCGCCTATAGCGGGAGTCGTAATGAGCAGTTCTTC
. . TRBJ2-7 13 TRBV30 CAWMRAGTYEQYF TGTGCCTGGATGAGGGCAGGGACCTACGAGCAGTACTTC
TRBD1 . TRBJ1-1 15 TRBV18 CASSPGQGARTEAFF TGTGCCAGCTCACCAGGCCAGGGGGCCAGGACTGAAGCTTTCTTT